The clone carrying this T cell receptor (beta chain) was observed a handful of times. This sample is part of a study of T cells in Graves' hyperthyroidism and ophthalmopathy. It was considered stable Graves' hyperthyroidism when ophthalmopathy did not progress within 18 months. Among the patients, aged 18 to 65, hyperthyroidism was newly diagnosed and had lasted under 2 months. Diagnoses were established using clinical symptoms, serum thyroxine and TRAb, thyroid ultrasound and orbital computed tomography. The V gene lost 3 bases and the J gene lost 5 bases, with 10 bases spanning the gap. Looked up from germline, CDR1 is LNHNV and CDR2 is YYDKDF (reference sequence). The CDR3 has 13 residues. Using RNA transcripts as the source, TCR beta CDR3 regions were amplified. HTBI primers were employed in a first-round RT-PCR of the TCR CDR3. MiXCR, run by TCRdb on the multiplex PCR reads, gives a single entry per CDR3 protein. The sample carries 600,000 to 750,000 distinct CDR3 sequences, 15% to 20% recorded once.

The source material was blood. The V gene is TRBV15, the J gene TRBJ1-2; D not resolved. The clonotype comes from a man aged 45-65 years with Graves' hyperthyroidism. CDR3 sequence (DNA): TGTGCCACCAGCAGCCCACCCGGGTATGGCTACACCTTC. The encoded protein is CATSSPPGYGYTF.